This TCR beta chain was obtained from a study of Graves' ophthalmopathy and Graves' hyperthyroidism. This clonotype was seen a few times. The authors diagnosed from clinical symptoms, serum thyroxine, TRAb, thyroid ultrasound and orbital computed tomography. RNA served as the template for amplifying TCR beta CDR3 regions. Scientists carried out first-round RT-PCR using HTBI primers and then a second-round multiplex PCR. TCRdb analysed the multiplex PCR reads with MiXCR anew, one entry per CDR3 protein. The sample shows about 170,000 distinct CDR3 sequences, 30% to 45% of them seen only once. Germline V gene lookup returns CDR1 MNHEY and CDR2 SVGEGT. The V gene lost 6 bases and the J gene lost 4 bases, with 16 bases spanning the gap. The length of the CDR3 is 14 residues.

The sequencing sample was made of peripheral blood. This TCR was recovered from a woman aged 40 to 55 with Graves' ophthalmopathy. This chain uses TRBV6-2 or TRBV6-3 with TRBJ2-7; D call uncertain. The CDR3 here is CASSPGEAAYEQYF. Written as DNA, the CDR3 is TGTGCCAGCAGCCCGGGCGAGGCGGCATACGAGCAGTACTTC.